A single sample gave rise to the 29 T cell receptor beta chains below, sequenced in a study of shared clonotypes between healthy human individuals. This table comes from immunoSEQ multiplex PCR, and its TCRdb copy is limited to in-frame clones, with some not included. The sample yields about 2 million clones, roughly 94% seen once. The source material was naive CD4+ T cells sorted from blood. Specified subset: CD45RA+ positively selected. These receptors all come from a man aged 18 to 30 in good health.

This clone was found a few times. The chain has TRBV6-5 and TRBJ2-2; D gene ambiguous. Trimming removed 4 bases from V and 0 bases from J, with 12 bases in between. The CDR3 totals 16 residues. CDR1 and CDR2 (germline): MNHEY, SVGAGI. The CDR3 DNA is TGTGCCAGCAGTTTACTCGGGCCGTCGAACACCGGGGAGCTGTTTTTT. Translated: CASSLLGPSNTGELFF.

CDR3: CASSQDGQGAYGYTF. CDR3 nucleotides: TGTGCCAGCAGCCAAGATGGTCAGGGGGCCTATGGCTACACCTTC. This chain connects TRBV14 to TRBJ1-2; 8 nucleotides match TRBD1. This CDR3 is 15 amino acids long. Germline V CDR1 and CDR2: SGHDN, FVKESK. With V trimmed by 0 bases and J by 4 bases, 4 bases remained unmatched.

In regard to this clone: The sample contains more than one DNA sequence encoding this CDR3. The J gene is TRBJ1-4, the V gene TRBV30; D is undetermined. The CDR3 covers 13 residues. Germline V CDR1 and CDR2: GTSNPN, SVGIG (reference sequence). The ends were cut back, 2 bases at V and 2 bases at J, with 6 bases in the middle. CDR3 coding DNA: TGTGCCTGGAGTACCGGGACTAATGAAAAACTGTTTTTT. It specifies CAWSTGTNEKLFF.

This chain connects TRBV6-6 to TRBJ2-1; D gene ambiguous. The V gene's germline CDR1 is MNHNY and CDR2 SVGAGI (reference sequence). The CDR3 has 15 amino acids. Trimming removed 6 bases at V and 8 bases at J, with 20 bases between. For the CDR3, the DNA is TGTGCCAGCAGACTCCTTAGATGGGGTGCCTATGAGCAGTTCTTC. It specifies CASRLLRWGAYEQFF.

In DNA, the CDR3 is TGTGCCAGCAACCTGAGCTCCTATAATTCACCCCTCCACTTT. It is translated as CASNLSSYNSPLHF. This chain connects TRBV6-1 to TRBJ1-6; D is uncertain. V was cut by 7 bases and J by 0 bases, with 7 bases left in between. Germline-derived CDR1 and CDR2 are MNHNS and SASEGT. This CDR3 spans 14 amino acids.

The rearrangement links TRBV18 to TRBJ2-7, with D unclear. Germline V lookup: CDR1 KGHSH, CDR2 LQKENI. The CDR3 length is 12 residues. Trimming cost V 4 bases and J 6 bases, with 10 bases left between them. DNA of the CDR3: TGTGCCAGCTCACTAGACGGAGTCGAGCAGTACTTC. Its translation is CASSLDGVEQYF.

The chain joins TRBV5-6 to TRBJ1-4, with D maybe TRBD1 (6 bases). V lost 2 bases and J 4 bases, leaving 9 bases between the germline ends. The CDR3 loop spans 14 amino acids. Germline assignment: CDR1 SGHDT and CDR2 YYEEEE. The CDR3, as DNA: TGTGCCAGCAGCTTCGGACAGATTAATGAAAAACTGTTTTTT. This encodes CASSFGQINEKLFF.

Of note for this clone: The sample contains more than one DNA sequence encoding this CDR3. The DNA for the CDR3 is TGCAGTGCTAGGACAGACTATGGCTACACCTTC. This translates into CSARTDYGYTF. The V gene is TRBV20-1, the J gene TRBJ1-2; D possibly corresponds to TRBD1 (5 bases). CDR3 length equals 11 residues. Germline V gene data show CDR1 as DFQATT and CDR2 as SNEGSKA (reference sequence). The V end lost 3 bases, the J end lost 3 bases, and 5 bases lay between the germline ends.

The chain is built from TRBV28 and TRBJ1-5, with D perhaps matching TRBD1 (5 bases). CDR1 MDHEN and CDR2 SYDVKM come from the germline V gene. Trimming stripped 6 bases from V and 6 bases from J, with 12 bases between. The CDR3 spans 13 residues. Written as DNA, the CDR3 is TGTGCCAGCAGCTCAGGGCCCGGTCAGCCCCAGCATTTT. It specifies CASSSGPGQPQHF.

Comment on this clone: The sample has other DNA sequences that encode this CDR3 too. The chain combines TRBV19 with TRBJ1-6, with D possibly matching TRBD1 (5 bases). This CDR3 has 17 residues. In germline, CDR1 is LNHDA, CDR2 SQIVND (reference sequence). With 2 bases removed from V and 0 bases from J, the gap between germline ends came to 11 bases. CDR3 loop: CASSIRQGSSYNSPLHF. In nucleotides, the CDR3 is TGTGCCAGTAGTATACGGCAGGGTAGCTCCTATAATTCACCCCTCCACTTT.

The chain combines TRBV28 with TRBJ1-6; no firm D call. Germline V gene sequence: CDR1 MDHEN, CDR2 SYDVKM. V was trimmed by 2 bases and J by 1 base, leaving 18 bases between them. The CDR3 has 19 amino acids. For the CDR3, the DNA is TGTGCCAGCAGTTTAAGGGCAGGCCTCTTTGGTTCCTATAATTCACCCCTCCACTTT. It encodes CASSLRAGLFGSYNSPLHF.

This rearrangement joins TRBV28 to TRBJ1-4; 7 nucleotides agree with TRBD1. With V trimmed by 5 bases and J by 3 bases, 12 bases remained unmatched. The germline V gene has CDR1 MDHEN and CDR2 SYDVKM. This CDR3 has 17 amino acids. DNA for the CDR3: TGTGCCAGCAGTCCATCCCCCGGGACAGAAGCTAATGAAAAACTGTTTTTT. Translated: CASSPSPGTEANEKLFF. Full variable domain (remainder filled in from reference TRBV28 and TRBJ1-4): DVKVTQSSRYLVKRTGEKVFLECVQDMDHENMFWYRQDPGLGLRLIYFSYDVKMKEKGDIPEGYSVSREKKERFSLILESASTNQTSMYLCASSPSPGTEANEKLFFGSGTQLSVL.

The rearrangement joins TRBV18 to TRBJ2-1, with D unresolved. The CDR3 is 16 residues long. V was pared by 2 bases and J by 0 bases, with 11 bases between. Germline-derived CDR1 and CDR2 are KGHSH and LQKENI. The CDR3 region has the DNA TGTGCCAGCTCACCAACGGAACAGAGCTCCTACAATGAGCAGTTCTTC. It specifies CASSPTEQSSYNEQFF.

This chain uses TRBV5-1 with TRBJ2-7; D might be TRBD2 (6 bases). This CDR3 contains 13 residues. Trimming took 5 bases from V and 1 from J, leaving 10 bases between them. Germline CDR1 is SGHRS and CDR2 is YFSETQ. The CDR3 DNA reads TGCGCCAGCAGAGAGGAGGGTTCCTACGAGCAGTACTTC. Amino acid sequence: CASREEGSYEQYF.

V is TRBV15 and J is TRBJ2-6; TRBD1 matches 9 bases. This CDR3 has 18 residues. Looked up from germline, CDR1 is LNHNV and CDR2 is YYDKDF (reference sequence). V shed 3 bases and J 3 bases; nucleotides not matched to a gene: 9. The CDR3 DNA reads TGTGCCACCAGCAGGGCAGGACAGGGGAAGGGTGGGGCCAACGTCCTGACTTTC. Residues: CATSRAGQGKGGANVLTF.

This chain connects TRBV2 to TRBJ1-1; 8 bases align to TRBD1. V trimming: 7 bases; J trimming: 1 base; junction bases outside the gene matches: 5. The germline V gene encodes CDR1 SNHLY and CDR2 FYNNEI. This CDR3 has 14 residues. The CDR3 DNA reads TGTGCCAGCAATTTACAGGGGGGGAACACTGAAGCTTTCTTT. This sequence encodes CASNLQGGNTEAFF.

In DNA, the CDR3 is TGTGCCAGCAGTCGACTCTCTGGAAACACCATATATTTT. Translated, it gives CASSRLSGNTIYF. This chain uses TRBV6-1 with TRBJ1-3; D is unresolved. This CDR3 is built from 13 residues. Deletions cut 5 bases from V and 0 bases from J, with 5 bases between. Looked up from germline, CDR1 is MNHNS and CDR2 is SASEGT.

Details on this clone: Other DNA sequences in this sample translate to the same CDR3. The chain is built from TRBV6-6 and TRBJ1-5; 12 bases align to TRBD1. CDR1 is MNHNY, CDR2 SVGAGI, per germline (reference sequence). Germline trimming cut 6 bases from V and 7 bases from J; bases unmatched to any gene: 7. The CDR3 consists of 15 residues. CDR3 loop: CASSRTGTGGQPQHF. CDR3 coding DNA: TGTGCCAGCAGCCGTACCGGGACAGGGGGCCAGCCCCAGCATTTT.

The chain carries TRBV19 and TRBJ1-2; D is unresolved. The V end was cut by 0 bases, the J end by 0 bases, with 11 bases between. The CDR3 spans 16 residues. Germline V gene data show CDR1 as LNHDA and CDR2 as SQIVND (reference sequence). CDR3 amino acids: CASSIDRRTTNYGYTF. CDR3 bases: TGTGCCAGTAGTATAGACCGGAGAACTACTAACTATGGCTACACCTTC.

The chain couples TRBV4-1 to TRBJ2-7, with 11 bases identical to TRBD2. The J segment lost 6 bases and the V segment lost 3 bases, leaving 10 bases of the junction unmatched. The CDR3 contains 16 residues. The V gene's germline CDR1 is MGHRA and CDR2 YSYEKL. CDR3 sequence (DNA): TGCGCCAGCAGCCAGAGATCACTAGCGGGAGTAGGCGAGCAGTACTTC. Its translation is CASSQRSLAGVGEQYF.

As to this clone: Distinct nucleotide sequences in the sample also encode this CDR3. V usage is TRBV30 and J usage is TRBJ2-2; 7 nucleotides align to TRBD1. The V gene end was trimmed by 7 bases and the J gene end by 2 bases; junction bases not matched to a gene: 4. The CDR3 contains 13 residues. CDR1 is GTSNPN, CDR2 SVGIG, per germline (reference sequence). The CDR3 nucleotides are TGTGCCTTGAGACAGGGTAACACCGGGGAGCTGTTTTTT. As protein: CALRQGNTGELFF. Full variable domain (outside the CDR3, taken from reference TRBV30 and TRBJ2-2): SQTIHQWPATLVQPVGSPLSLECTVEGTSNPNLYWYRQAAGRGLQLLFYSVGIGQISSEVPQNLSASRPQDRQFILSSKKLLLSDSGFYLCALRQGNTGELFFGEGSRLTVL.

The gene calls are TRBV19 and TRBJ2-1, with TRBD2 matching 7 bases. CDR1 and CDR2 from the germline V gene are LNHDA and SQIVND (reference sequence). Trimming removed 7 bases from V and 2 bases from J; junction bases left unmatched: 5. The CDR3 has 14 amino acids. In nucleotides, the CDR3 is TGTGCCAGTACTCTGGCGGGGGCCTACAATGAGCAGTTCTTC. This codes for CASTLAGAYNEQFF.

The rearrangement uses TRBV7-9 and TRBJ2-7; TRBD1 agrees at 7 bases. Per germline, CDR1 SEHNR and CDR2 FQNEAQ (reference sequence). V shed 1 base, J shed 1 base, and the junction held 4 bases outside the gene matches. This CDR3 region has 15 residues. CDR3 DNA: TGTGCCAGCAGCTTAGGGGCAGGGGGTTCCTACGAGCAGTACTTC. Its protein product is CASSLGAGGSYEQYF.

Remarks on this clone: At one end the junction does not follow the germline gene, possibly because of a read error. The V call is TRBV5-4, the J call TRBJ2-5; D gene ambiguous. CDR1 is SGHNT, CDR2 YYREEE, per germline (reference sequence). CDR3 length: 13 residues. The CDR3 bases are TGTGCCAGCAGCTTCGGCCTCCAACAGACCCAGTACTTC. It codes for CASSFGLQQTQYF.

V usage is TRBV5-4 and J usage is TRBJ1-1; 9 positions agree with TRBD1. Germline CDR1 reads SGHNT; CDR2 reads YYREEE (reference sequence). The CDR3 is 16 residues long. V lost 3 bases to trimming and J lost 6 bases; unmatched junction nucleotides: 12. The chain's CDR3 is CASSSPITGGSAEAFF. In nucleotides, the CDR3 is TGTGCCAGCAGCTCCCCGATCACAGGGGGCTCGGCTGAAGCTTTCTTT.

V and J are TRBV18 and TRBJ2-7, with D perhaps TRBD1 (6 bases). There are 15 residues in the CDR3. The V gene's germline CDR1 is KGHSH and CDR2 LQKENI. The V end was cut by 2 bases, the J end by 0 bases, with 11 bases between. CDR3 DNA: TGTGCCAGCTCACCAGACAGGCCGAACTCCTACGAGCAGTACTTC. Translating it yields CASSPDRPNSYEQYF.

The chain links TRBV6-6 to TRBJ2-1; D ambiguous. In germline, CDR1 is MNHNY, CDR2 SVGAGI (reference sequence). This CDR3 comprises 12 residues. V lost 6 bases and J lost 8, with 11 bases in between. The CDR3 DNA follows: TGTGCCAGCAGCCTCCCACCGGATGAGCAGTTCTTC. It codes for CASSLPPDEQFF.

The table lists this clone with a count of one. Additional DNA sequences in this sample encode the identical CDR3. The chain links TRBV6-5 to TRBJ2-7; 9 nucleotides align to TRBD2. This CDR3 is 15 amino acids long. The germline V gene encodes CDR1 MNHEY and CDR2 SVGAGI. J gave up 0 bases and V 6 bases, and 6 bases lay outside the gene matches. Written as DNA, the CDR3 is TGTGCCAGCAGCCGACTAGCGGATAGCTCCTACGAGCAGTACTTC. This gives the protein CASSRLADSSYEQYF.

This chain's CDR3 is CASSSGGGPNEKLFF. DNA for the CDR3: TGCGCCAGCAGCTCGGGTGGGGGGCCCAATGAAAAACTGTTTTTT. This chain joins TRBV5-1 and TRBJ1-4; perhaps TRBD1 as D (6 bases). The V end lost 3 bases, the J end lost 5 bases, and 14 bases lay between the germline ends. The CDR3 totals 15 residues. Germline V gives CDR1 SGHRS, CDR2 YFSETQ.